The next 10 T cell receptor delta chains were all read from a single sample in a study of Vδ1+ human thymocytes. Extracted RNA was reverse transcribed into cDNA. Pooled V-gene forward primers with one constant-region reverse primer generated the CDR3 amplicons by multiplex PCR. TCRdb reanalysed the multiplex PCR reads with CATT. In the table there are around 60,000 delta-chain clones, about 15% of which are singletons. Whole-study findings and limits: In the thymus, TRG and TRD repertoires looked highly polyclonal with Gaussian CDR3 lengths.

No antigen is known for these receptors. Sequenced sample: Vdelta1+ gamma-delta thymocytes from the thymus. Subset given: FACS-sorted CD3+ TCRalphabeta- TCRVdelta1+ TCRVdelta2- thymocytes. The receptors were gathered from a girl in the first two years of life who had congenital heart surgery.

This clone has a handful of counts. The J gene is TRDJ1, the V gene TRDV1; 7 positions agree with TRDD3. CDR1 and CDR2 from the germline V gene are TSWWSYY and QGS. The CDR3 has 21 residues. Unmatched junction bases numbered 23, after V lost 4 bases and J lost 0 bases. The CDR3 protein is CALGATLRRGIRSTYTDKLIF. CDR3 nucleotides: TGTGCTCTTGGGGCAACCCTACGTCGGGGGATCCGCTCGACTTACACCGATAAACTCATCTTT.

The chain employs TRDV1 and TRDJ1; TRDD3 aligns across 10 bases. Germline CDR1 and CDR2: TSWWSYY and QGS. J gave up 10 bases and V 0 bases, and 26 bases lay outside the gene matches. The CDR3 consists of 21 residues. CDR3 coding DNA: TGTGCTCTTGGGGAACTTTCGTTCTGGGGGATAGCCCGGCCAAACAAAGAGCGACTCATCTTT. This translates into CALGELSFWGIARPNKERLIF.

This clone was counted only a few times. The chain combines TRDV1 with TRDJ1; a possible D gene is TRDD3 (5 bases). V was cut by 1 base and J by 0 bases, with 30 bases left in between. Germline V gene lookup returns CDR1 TSWWSYY and CDR2 QGS. The CDR3 consists of 22 residues. The CDR3 coding sequence is TGTGCTCTTGGGGAACGCTGCCCCCAGAACGGGGGGCGCCCCGGGGACACCGATAAACTCATCTTT. It translates to CALGERCPQNGGRPGDTDKLIF.

V usage is TRAV29/DV5 and J usage is TRDJ1; weak D call: TRDD3 (6 bases). The ends were cut back, 0 bases at V and 0 bases at J, with 12 bases in the middle. The CDR3 length is 15 residues. The germline CDR1 and CDR2 sequences are NSMFDY and ISSIKDK. The CDR3 coding sequence is TGTGCAGCAAGCGGACCCGGGGATTACACCGATAAACTCATCTTT. Its translation: CAASGPGDYTDKLIF. The full variable domain, completed using reference TRAV29/DV5 and TRDJ1, is DQQVKQNSPSLSVQEGRISILNCDYTNSMFDYFLWYKKYPAEGPTFLISISSIKDKNEDGRFTVFLNKSAKHLSLHIVPSQPGDSAVYFCAASGPGDYTDKLIFGKGTRVTVEP.

This rearrangement joins TRDV1 to TRDJ1; a weak D match, TRDD2 (5 bases). V was cut by 2 bases and J by 0 bases, with 28 bases left in between. This CDR3 contains 21 residues. The V gene's germline CDR1 is TSWWSYY and CDR2 QGS. CDR3 loop: CALGEGFFLTNKKAYTDKLIF. The CDR3 region has the DNA TGTGCTCTTGGGGAAGGATTTTTCCTTACAAACAAAAAAGCGTACACCGATAAACTCATCTTT.

The chain is built from TRDV2 and TRDJ3; 7 bases line up with TRDD3. The germline gives CDR1 GEAIGNYY, CDR2 EKD. Unmatched junction bases numbered 6, after V lost 5 bases and J lost 0 bases. This CDR3 spans 17 amino acids. DNA of the CDR3: TGTGCCTGTGTATATTGGGGGAGCTCCTGGGACACCCGACAGATGTTTTTC. Its protein is CACVYWGSSWDTRQMFF.

On this clone: This may be a read error: a much more frequent sequence differs by one nucleotide. The genes are TRDV2 and TRDJ2, with 7 positions matching TRDD3. Germline trimming cut 3 bases from V and 0 bases from J; bases unmatched to any gene: 15. The germline V gene has CDR1 GEAIGNYY and CDR2 EKD. This CDR3 spans 19 amino acids. The CDR3 is CACDAPGGDILALTAQLFF. CDR3 nucleotides: TGTGCCTGTGACGCCCCCGGCGGGGATATCCTAGCTTTGACAGCACAACTCTTCTTT.

The rearrangement joins TRDV1 to TRDJ1; tentative D call: TRDD2 (5 bases). V was cut by 1 base and J by 1 base, with 40 bases left in between. Looked up from germline, CDR1 is TSWWSYY and CDR2 is QGS. The CDR3 covers 25 residues. CDR3: CALGERGIRNASFISLLICTDKLIF. CDR3 DNA sequence: TGTGCTCTTGGGGAACGAGGCATTAGGAATGCCTCCTTCATATCACTTCTTATATGCACCGATAAACTCATCTTT.

The J gene is TRDJ1, the V gene TRDV1, with 7 bases aligning to TRDD3. From germline, CDR1 is TSWWSYY and CDR2 QGS. The J segment lost 0 bases and the V segment lost 0 bases, leaving 19 bases of the junction unmatched. CDR3 length: 21 amino acids. DNA for the CDR3: TGTGCTCTTGGGGAACTTGAGGCCCAGGGTCTGGGGGGTTCAAACACCGATAAACTCATCTTT. Protein sequence: CALGELEAQGLGGSNTDKLIF.

This chain links TRDV1 with TRDJ1, with a tentative D call TRDD3 (5 bases). V gave up 2 bases and J gave up 1 base, with 5 bases separating them. Germline loops: CDR1 TSWWSYY, CDR2 QGS. This CDR3 is built from 13 residues. The DNA of the CDR3 is TGTGCTCTTGGGGAAGGGATCACCGATAAACTCATCTTT. Its translation: CALGEGITDKLIF.